The 4 T cell receptor beta chains below were found in one sample sequenced in a study of cytomegalovirus exposure and HLA in healthy donors. The PCR made use of 60 Vbeta and 13 Jbeta primers. Produced via immunoSEQ multiplex PCR; TCRdb's table is partial and in-frame only. This repertoire shows about 140,000 clones, about three quarters found once; its top ten account for approximately 1.5%. The sequenced sample consisted of PBMCs. The source is a female donor in good health and CMV-seronegative.

The table lists this clone with a few counts. The chain is built from TRBV4-1 and TRBJ2-1, with D perhaps TRBD2 (6 bases). Germline V gene lookup returns CDR1 MGHRA and CDR2 YSYEKL. V was shortened by 4 bases and J by 4 bases, with 14 bases between the two germline ends. The CDR3 is 15 amino acids. CDR3 sequence reads: CASSPRRAWYNEQFF. CDR3 nucleotide sequence: TGCGCCAGCAGCCCCAGGAGGGCCTGGTACAATGAGCAGTTCTTC.

V is TRBV19 and J is TRBJ1-1, with 9 bases aligning to TRBD1. Germline CDR1 is LNHDA and CDR2 is SQIVND (reference sequence). The junction had 6 bases not matched to a gene; V was cut back by 5 bases and J by 2 bases. The length of the CDR3 is 15 residues. The CDR3: CASSSSTGGNTEAFF. In DNA form, the CDR3 reads TGTGCCAGTAGTTCCTCGACAGGGGGAAACACTGAAGCTTTCTTT.

This chain links TRBV5-1 with TRBJ2-1; the match to TRBD2 covers 9 bases. The CDR3 is 15 amino acids. CDR1 and CDR2 from the germline V gene are SGHRS and YFSETQ. V gave up 0 bases and J gave up 9 bases; unmatched junction bases: 7. This CDR3 is CASSLGGLAWGEQFF. The CDR3 coding sequence is TGCGCCAGCAGCTTGGGGGGACTAGCATGGGGTGAGCAGTTCTTC. The full variable domain, its missing parts supplied by reference TRBV5-1 and TRBJ2-1, is KAGVTQTPRYLIKTRGQQVTLSCSPISGHRSVSWYQQTPGQGLQFLFEYFSETQRNKGNFPGRFSGRQFSNSRSEMNVSTLELGDSALYLCASSLGGLAWGEQFFGPGTRLTVL.

The gene calls are TRBV15 and TRBJ2-3, with 11 bases that match TRBD2. CDR3 length: 17 residues. From germline, CDR1 is LNHNV and CDR2 YYDKDF (reference sequence). J gave up 3 bases and V 0 bases, and 5 bases lay outside the gene matches. The CDR3 region is CATSREASGGRTDTQYF. Here the CDR3 DNA reads TGTGCCACCAGCAGAGAGGCTAGCGGGGGGAGGACAGATACGCAGTATTTT. The whole variable domain, filled in from reference TRBV15 and TRBJ2-3, reads DAMVIQNPRYQVTQFGKPVTLSCSQTLNHNVMYWYQQKSSQAPKLLFHYYDKDFNNEADTPDNFQSRRPNTSFCFLDIRSPGLGDTAMYLCATSREASGGRTDTQYFGPGTRLTVL.